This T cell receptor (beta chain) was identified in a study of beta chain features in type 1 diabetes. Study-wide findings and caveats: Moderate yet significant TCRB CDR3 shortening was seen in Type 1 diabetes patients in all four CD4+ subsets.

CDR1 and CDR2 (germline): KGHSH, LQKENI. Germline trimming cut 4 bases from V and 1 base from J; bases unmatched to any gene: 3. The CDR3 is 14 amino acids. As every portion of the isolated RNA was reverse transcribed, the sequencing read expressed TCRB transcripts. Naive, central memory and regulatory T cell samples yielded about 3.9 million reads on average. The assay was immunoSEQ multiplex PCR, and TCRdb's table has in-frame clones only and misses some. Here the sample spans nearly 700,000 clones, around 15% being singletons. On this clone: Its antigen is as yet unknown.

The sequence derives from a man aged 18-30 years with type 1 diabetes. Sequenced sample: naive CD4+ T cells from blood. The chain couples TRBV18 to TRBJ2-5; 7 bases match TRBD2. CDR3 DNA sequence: TGTGCCAGCTCACGAGCGGGACTCCAAGAGACCCAGTACTTC. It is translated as CASSRAGLQETQYF.